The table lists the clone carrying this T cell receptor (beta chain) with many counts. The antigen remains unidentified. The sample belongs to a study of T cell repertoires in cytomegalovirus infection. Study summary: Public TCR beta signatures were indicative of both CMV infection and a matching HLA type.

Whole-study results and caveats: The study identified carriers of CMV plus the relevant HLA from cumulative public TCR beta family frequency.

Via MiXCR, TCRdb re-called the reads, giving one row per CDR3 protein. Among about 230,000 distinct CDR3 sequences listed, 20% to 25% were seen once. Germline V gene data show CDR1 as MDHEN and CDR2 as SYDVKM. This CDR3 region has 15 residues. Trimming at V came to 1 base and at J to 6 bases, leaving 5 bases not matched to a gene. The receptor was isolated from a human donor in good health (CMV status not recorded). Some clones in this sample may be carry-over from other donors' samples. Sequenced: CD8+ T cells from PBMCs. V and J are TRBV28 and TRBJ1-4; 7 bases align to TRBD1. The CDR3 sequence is CASSLSGTADEKLFF. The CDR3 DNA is TGTGCCAGCAGTTTATCCGGGACAGCCGATGAAAAACTGTTTTTT. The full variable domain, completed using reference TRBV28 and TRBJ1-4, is DVKVTQSSRYLVKRTGEKVFLECVQDMDHENMFWYRQDPGLGLRLIYFSYDVKMKEKGDIPEGYSVSREKKERFSLILESASTNQTSMYLCASSLSGTADEKLFFGSGTQLSVL.